The source of this T cell receptor beta chain is a study of human T cells and chemical hapten exposure. In the study overall: Slight volume differences across pooled libraries mainly accounted for varying per-sample TCR yields.

From germline, CDR1 is LGHDT and CDR2 YNNKEL (reference sequence). V was clipped by 1 base and J by 7 bases, with 14 bases between them. CDR3 length equals 14 residues. Whole-study results and caveats: TCRs above 1 in 1000 frequency did not change with DPC sensitization.

This clonotype was observed a few times. The antigen remains unidentified. The time point was: healthy volunteer bleed at 6 weeks. Unfractionated whole blood was the source of the extracted total RNA. Unique molecular identifiers were affixed to discrete cDNA molecules within the library. TCRdb fed the RACE reads into MiXCR, producing one record per CDR3 protein. Seen here are roughly 71,000 distinct CDR3 sequences, roughly 6.1% observed once, and the top ten hold around 3.6%. The chain uses TRBV3-1 and TRBJ2-7; a possible D gene is TRBD2 (6 bases). This TCR came from a female donor in good health. Some clones in this sample may be carry-over from other donors' samples. Sequencing was done on a sample of whole blood. The CDR3, as DNA: TGTGCCAGCAGCCAAGCGGAGTCGGGGAGGGAGCAGTACTTC. Translating it yields CASSQAESGREQYF.